This TCR beta chain originates from a study of regulatory T cells in long-lasting Graves disease (dated by TCRdb to the early 2020s). At the level of the whole study: Newly diagnosed Graves' disease patients had taken antithyroid drugs for less than 3 months. Peripheral blood TCR sequencing and RNA sequencing compared persistent Graves' disease patients with newly diagnosed Graves' disease patients. A total of 33 samples underwent TCR sequencing, from roughly 13 patients with persistent Graves' disease and some 20 patients with newly diagnosed Graves' disease. The study took place in China and was registered as a clinical trial.

The full study reports these points: Persistent disease showed preferential use of TRBV28, TRBJ1-2 and TRBJ2-5, whereas newly diagnosed disease favored TRBV20-1 and TRBJ2-1. Peripheral blood alone was examined, since thyroid tissue, which constituted the primary lesion, could not be accessed. A larger number of public clonotypes was shared among persistent patients (2,741) than among newly diagnosed patients (approximately 1,000). Only the TCR beta chain was sequenced and analyzed. Compared with newly diagnosed patients, persistent Graves' disease patients had lower TCR Shannon entropy and fewer highly expanded clones, which suggests clonal expansion. The authors noted that the small sample size was a limitation that may lower accuracy.

The time point label for this specimen denotes: newly diagnosed GD, antithyroid drugs for less than 3 months. For both TCR sequencing and RNA sequencing, RNA was extracted from PBMCs in TRIzol. The diagnosis of Graves' disease was made according to American Thyroid Association guidelines. Patients were recruited from an endocrinology department in Xi'an, China. Each patient gave roughly 10 milliliters of peripheral blood, collected in an EDTA anticoagulant tube. Ficoll Paque Plus density gradient separation was used to isolate PBMCs, and no additional T cell sorting was done. RNA quality was checked with an Agilent 2100 Bioanalyzer and agarose gel, and concentration with a NanoDrop 2000. According to the germline V gene, CDR1 reads MNHEY and CDR2 reads SVGEGT. The CDR3 numbers 17 residues from cysteine through phenylalanine. Of all the DNA, just the CDR3 is kept, 51 bases in frame from base 1. V ends up 5 bases short and J 3 bases short, with an unmatched junction base count of 15.

The method was multiplex PCR. Sequencing instrument: Illumina HiSeq 4000. iRepertoire HTBI primers and Arm-PCR amplification of CDR3 regions were used to construct TCR beta libraries. Before sequencing, the PCR products underwent gel purification. The original methods were these. Gene usage analysis of CDR3 amino acid clonotypes used the 62 TRBV and fewer than 15 TRBJ segments found across samples. COPE and FqMerger were used to merge filtered high-quality paired reads into contigs. BLAST was used to align contigs to IMGT TRBV, TRBD and TRBJ reference genes, with CDR3 defined following IMGT. Any clonotype with a frequency above 0.1% was counted as a highly expanded clone. Shannon entropy was used to measure repertoire diversity, and the Gini coefficient was used to measure V-J evenness. Public clonotypes were defined as clonotypes shared by more than one individual. The public sequencing data were trimmed at Q25 with fastp and processed into clonotypes with MiXCR by TCRdb, which kept only in-frame beta chains. Every CDR3 protein is listed once, alongside the most common genes and DNA of its rows. The V and J calls follow TCRdb's processing rather than the paper's. The sample table holds roughly 520,000 distinct CDR3 sequences, of which around 13% were seen once. The ten largest clonotypes hold around 9.3% of the sample.

This clonotype was counted only a few times. There is no known antigen for this receptor. No base-level quality is on record; no much larger clone is a single base apart. Another study also made use of these data, one on T cells in Graves' hyperthyroidism and ophthalmopathy. From that second study: A patient counted as having stable Graves' hyperthyroidism if no progression to ophthalmopathy occurred over 18 months of follow-up. The hyperthyroidism patients were between 18 and 65 years old and newly diagnosed, with a disease duration of less than 2 months. Patients with uncontrolled infections, other autoimmune diseases, pregnancy or lactation were excluded. Diagnoses were established on the basis of clinical symptoms, serum thyroxine and TRAb, thyroid ultrasound, and orbital computed tomography. For the first round of RT-PCR on the TCR CDR3, the HTBI primer set was used together with the Qiagen OneStep RT-PCR kit. Most expanded thyroid clonotypes (frequency above 0.001) were also detected in blood, suggesting blood repertoires may reflect thyroid immune responses. In cross-validation, a model built on a 13 V-J signature told ophthalmopathy apart from stable hyperthyroidism with approximately 90% sensitivity and approximately 84% specificity, and in testing the same model reached 80%/75%. In validation, the model predicted progression to ophthalmopathy with just under 71% sensitivity and approximately 74% specificity, a median of about six months before onset. TCR V-J signatures able to tell the groups apart were searched for in a discovery cohort of approximately 95 patients, of whom under 45 had Graves' ophthalmopathy and roughly 59 had stable Graves' hyperthyroidism. Prospective prediction of ophthalmopathy was tested in an independent validation cohort consisting of fewer than 20 hyperthyroidism patients and around 16 patients who later progressed to ophthalmopathy. The approximately 98 discovery patients were randomly divided into training and test sets at a 7:3 ratio. In addition, the study compared T-cell repertoires in thyroid tissue and in blood from several Graves' hyperthyroidism patients. After sampling, hyperthyroidism patients received methimazole starting at 30 mg daily, and ophthalmopathy patients received high-dose intravenous methylprednisolone. Libraries were constructed in a second round of multiplex PCR, after which size selection and purification were performed. Libraries were sequenced paired-end with 100 bp reads on an Illumina HiSeq2000. SOAPnuke was used to process the raw data, throwing out any read that contained adapters or uncalled bases, had a mean Phred below 15, or lacked an exact constant-primer or identifier match. High-quality paired reads were merged using COPE v1.2.5, and each unique nucleotide sequence was defined as a clonotype. MiTCR v1.1 was used to align the clonotypes against IMGT TRBV, TRBD and TRBJ reference segments. The analysis included only V-J combinations with a frequency above 0.0001, which together covered around 99% of the repertoires. A TCS score was defined as the ratio between F50 (clonal expansion) and ExV (chaos), using BLOSUM62-based TCRdist between CDR3 peptides within each V-J. Welch's t-statistics and random forest reduced some 510 V-J features to roughly 13, which were used in a naive Bayes classifier (R e1071). Sample size was not statistically predetermined, and investigators were not blinded to group allocation. The paper describes TCR Vbeta CDR3 sequencing of 135 peripheral blood samples, made up of roughly 40 ophthalmopathy patients, 70 to 80 hyperthyroidism patients and approximately 17 progressor patients.

The sample in question was peripheral blood mononuclear cells (PBMCs), obtained at new diagnosis, from a patient treated with antithyroid drugs. This sequence was found in a woman aged 30 to 39 with Graves disease. Donor details come from another sample of the same person, matched by shared clones. The receptor chain draws on TRBV6-2 or TRBV6-3 and TRBJ1-1, with 7 middle bases fitting TRBD1. The bases read TGTGCCAGCAGTCCTCTACAGGGGTCGTATGTATACACTGAAGCTTTCTTT. Its protein product is CASSPLQGSYVYTEAFF.